This entry is about one T cell receptor beta chain. Its antigen is not identified. With a J-beta primer mix and a sample-barcoded 5' primer, a second PCR ran about 6 to 11 cycles. TCRdb fed the 5' RACE reads into MiXCR, producing one record per CDR3 protein. The sample records 1.5 million to 2 million distinct CDR3 sequences, 49% being singletons. This specimen belongs to a study of blood T cells in healthy people across ages. The study, taken as a whole, reports: Older age went with lower TCR beta diversity per million T cells, in a roughly linear way.

Between the trimmed V and J ends, which lost 9 bases and 5 bases, there was a span of 21 bases. The CDR3 is made up of 15 amino acids. The germline CDR1 and CDR2 sequences are KGHDR and SFDVKD. Healthy Russian Caucasian donors spanned ages about 6 to 95 years. The receptor was isolated from a woman in her forties in good health. Sequenced input: blood. This sequence joins TRBV24-1 and TRBJ2-5; possibly TRBD1 or TRBD2 for D (6 bases each). The CDR3 loop is CATGGQGGFPETQYF. In DNA, the CDR3 is TGTGCCACCGGGGGGCAGGGTGGGTTTCCGGAGACCCAGTACTTC.